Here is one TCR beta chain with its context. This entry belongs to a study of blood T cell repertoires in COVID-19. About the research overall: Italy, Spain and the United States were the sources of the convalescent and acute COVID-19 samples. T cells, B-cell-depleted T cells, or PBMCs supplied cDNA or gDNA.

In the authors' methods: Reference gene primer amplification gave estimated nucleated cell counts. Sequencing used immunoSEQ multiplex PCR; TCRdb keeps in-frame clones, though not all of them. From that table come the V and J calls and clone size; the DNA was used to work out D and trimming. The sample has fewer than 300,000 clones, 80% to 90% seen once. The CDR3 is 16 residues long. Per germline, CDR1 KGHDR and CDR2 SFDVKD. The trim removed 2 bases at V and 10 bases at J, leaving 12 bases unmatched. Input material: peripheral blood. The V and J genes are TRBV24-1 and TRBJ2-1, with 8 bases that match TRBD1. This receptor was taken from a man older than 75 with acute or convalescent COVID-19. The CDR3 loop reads CATSDSGQVPPNEQFF. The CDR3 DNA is TGTGCCACCAGTGATTCGGGACAGGTTCCGCCCAACGAGCAGTTCTTC.